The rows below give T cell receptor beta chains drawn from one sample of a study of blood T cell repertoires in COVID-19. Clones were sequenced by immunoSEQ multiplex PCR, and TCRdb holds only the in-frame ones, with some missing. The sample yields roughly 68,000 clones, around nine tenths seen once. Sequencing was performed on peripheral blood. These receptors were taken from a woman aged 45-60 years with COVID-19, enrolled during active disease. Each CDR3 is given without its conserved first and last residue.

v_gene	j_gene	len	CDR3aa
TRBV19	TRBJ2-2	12	ASSISRNTGELF
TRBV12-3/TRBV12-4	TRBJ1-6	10	ASSITRAPLH
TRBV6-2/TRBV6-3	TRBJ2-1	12	ASSYIRAYNEQF
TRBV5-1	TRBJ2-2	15	ASSPGLAGGRTGELF
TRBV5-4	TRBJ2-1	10	ASSLPHYEQF
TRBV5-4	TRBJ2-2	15	ASSWGGQGPNTGELF
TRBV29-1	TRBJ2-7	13	SVTAPAGGLEWQY
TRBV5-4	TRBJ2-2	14	ASSSRTGWNTGELF
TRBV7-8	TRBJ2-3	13	ASSLRTGGGDTQY
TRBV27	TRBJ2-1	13	ASSLTPSSYNEQF
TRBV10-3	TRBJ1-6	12	AIRSGTSQSPLH
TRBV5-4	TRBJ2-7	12	ASSTRTGVGEQY
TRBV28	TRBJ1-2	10	ASSRTGSGYT
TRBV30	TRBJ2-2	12	AWTRAGVAGELF
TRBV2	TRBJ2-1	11	ASSGLVGNEQF
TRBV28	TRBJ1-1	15	ASRTGTELALNTEAF
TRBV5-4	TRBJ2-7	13	ASSSTGTELNEQY
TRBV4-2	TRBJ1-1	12	ASSQDAGGTEAF
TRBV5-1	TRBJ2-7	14	ASSMGTSGSWGEQY
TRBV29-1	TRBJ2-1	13	SVEDRAGGRFGQF
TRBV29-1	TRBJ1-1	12	SIRGGQTNTEAF
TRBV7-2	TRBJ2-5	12	ASSTQTVSETQY
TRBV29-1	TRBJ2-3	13	SSSPLRGSKYTQY
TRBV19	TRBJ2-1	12	ASSIAGVGNEQF
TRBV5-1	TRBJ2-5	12	ASSRGTIQETQY
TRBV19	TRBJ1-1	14	ASTLRDRVWNTEAF
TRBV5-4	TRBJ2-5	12	ASSFRRDPWSQY
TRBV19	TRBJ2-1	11	ASSTSTGDEQF
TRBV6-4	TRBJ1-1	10	ASKGRGREAF
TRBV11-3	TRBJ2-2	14	ASSETSGSWGGELF
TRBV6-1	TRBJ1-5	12	ASSEATGFQPQH
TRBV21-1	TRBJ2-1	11	ASSNWPRDSQF